A single T cell receptor beta chain is shown here with its context. The antigen remains unidentified. Generated by immunoSEQ multiplex PCR, the TCRdb table keeps only in-frame clones and is missing some. The sample consists of over 100,000 clones, under 95% of them appearing once. This sample was included in a study of siplizumab effects on memory and regulatory T cells. Findings and limits, study-wide: About 80-97% of proliferating CD4+ or CD8+ clones had no assignable naive or memory phenotype.

Trimming took 9 bases from V and 6 from J; bases not matched to a gene: 7. The CDR3 is 14 residues long. CDR1 and CDR2 (germline): LNHDA, SQIVND (reference sequence). Source material: Tregs sorted from blood. This clonotype was sampled from a human donor in good health. The rearrangement joins TRBV19 to TRBJ2-2; 10 bases map to TRBD2. The CDR3 DNA is TGTGCCAGCGTTTCTAGCGGGAGAGCCGGGGAGCTGTTTTTT. This encodes CASVSSGRAGELFF.